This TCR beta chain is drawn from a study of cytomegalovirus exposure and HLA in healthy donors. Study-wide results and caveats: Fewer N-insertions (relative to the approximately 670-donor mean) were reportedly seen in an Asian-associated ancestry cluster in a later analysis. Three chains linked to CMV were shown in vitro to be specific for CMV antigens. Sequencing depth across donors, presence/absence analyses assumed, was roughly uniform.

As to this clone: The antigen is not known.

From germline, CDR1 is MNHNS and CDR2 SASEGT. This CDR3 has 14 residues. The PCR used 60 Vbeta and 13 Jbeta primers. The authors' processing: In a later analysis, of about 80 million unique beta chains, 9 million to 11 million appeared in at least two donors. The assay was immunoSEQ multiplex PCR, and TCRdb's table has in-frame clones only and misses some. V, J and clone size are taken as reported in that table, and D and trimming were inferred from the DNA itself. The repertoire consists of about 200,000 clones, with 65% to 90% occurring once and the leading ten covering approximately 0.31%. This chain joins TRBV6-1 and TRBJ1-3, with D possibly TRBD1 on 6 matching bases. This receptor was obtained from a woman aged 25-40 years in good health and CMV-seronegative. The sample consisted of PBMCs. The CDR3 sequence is CARGGAHSGNTIYF. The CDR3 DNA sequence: TGTGCGCGGGGGGGGGCCCACTCTGGAAACACCATATATTTT.